Below, one TCR beta chain is given with its context. The sample comes from a study of blood T cell repertoires in COVID-19. Across the study: Samples of COVID-19 (acute and convalescent) were obtained from the United States, Italy and Spain.

Germline trimming cut 3 bases from V and 6 bases from J; bases unmatched to any gene: 7. Germline assignment: CDR1 KGHSH and CDR2 LQKENI. The CDR3 is 14 residues long. Per the authors' pipeline: Estimates of nucleated cell counts were drawn from the amplification of reference gene primers. Using immunoSEQ multiplex PCR, the repertoire was profiled, and TCRdb retains in-frame clones only, with some absent. D and trimming were read from the DNA, whereas the V and J calls and clone size are those reported in that table. Among approximately 200,000 clones, under 90% were seen once, and the ten largest hold less than 4.5%.

This chain connects TRBV18 to TRBJ1-1; 7 bases match TRBD1. The clonotype was recovered from a man in his forties or fifties with acute or convalescent COVID-19. Sample: peripheral blood. In DNA, the CDR3 is TGTGCCAGCTCACCCTCGGACAGGTTGGCTGAAGCTTTCTTT. This gives the protein CASSPSDRLAEAFF.